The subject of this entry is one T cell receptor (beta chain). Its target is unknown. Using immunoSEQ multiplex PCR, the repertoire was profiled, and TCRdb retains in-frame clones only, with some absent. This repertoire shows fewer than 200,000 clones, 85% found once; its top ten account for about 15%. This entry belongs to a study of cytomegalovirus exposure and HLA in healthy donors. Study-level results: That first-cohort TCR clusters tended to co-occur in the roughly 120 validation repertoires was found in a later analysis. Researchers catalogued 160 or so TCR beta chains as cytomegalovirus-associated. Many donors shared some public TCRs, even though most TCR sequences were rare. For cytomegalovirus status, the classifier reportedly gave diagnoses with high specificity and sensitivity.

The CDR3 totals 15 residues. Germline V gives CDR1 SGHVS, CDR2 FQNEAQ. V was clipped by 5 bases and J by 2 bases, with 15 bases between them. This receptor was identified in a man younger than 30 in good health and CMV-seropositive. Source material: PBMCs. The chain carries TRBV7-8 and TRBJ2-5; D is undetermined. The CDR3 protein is CASSPLTSIQETQYF. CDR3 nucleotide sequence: TGTGCCAGCAGCCCCCTCACTTCGATACAAGAGACCCAGTACTTC.